This T cell receptor beta chain was identified during a study of early stage breast cancer tumors. As for the study in general: About 80% of the 16 invasive tumors were ER+, PR+ and HER2-. Whole-study findings and limits: Tumor and normal breast were distinguished via blood comparison in about 90% of the 16 patients.

Each sample had two DNA replicates, about 0.52 ug blood or around 1.4 ug tissue. Profiled with immunoSEQ multiplex PCR; TCRdb holds only in-frame clones, not every one. This sample yields about 51,000 clones, of which around 80% are seen a single time; roughly 3% belongs to the top ten. Note on this clone: The antigen is unknown.

This CDR3 spans 15 amino acids. Trimming removed 6 bases from V and 0 bases from J, with 11 bases in between. Germline CDR1 and CDR2: MNHEY and SVGAGI. Sequenced input: blood. The TCR originated in a person in their 40s with breast cancer. V is TRBV6-5 and J is TRBJ2-2; the D gene is possibly TRBD2 (6 bases). The CDR3 loop is CASSPGGPNTGELFF. The CDR3 DNA reads as TGTGCCAGCAGCCCCGGGGGACCGAACACCGGGGAGCTGTTTTTT.